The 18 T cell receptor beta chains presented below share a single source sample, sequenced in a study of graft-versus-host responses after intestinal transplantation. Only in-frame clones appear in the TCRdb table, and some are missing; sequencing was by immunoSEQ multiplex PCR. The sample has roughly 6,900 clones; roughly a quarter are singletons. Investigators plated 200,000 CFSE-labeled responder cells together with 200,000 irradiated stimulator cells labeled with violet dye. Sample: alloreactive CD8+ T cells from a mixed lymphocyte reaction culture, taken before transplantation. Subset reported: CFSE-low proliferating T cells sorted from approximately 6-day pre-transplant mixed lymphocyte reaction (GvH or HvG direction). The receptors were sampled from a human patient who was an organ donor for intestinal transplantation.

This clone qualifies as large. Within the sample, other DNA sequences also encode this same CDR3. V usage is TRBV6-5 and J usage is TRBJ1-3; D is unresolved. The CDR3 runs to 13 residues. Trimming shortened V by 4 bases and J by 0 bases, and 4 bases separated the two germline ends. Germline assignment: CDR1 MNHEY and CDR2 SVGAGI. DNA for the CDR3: TGTGCCAGCAGTTTGAGCTCTGGAAACACCATATATTTT. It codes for CASSLSSGNTIYF.

The CDR3 DNA follows: TGCGCCAGCAGCCAGGAATTACCGGGACTAGCGGGAGGGATGGCCTACGAGCAGTACTTC. Translated, it gives CASSQELPGLAGGMAYEQYF. This chain joins TRBV4-1 and TRBJ2-7, with 16 bases aligning to TRBD2. The germline CDR1 and CDR2 sequences are MGHRA and YSYEKL. The CDR3 extends over 20 amino acids. J lost 2 bases, V lost 3 bases, and 13 bases had no gene match.

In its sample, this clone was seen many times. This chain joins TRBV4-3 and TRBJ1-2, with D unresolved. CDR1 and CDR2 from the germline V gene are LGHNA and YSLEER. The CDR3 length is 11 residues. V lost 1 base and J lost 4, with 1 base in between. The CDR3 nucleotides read TGCGCCAGCAGCCAAGGCTATGGCTACACCTTC. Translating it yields CASSQGYGYTF.

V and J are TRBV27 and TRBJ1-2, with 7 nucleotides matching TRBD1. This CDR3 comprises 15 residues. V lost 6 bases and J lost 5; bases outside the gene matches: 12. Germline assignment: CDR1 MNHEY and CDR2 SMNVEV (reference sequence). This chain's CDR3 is CASRPAPTGRYGYTF. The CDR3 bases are TGTGCCAGCAGGCCGGCCCCGACAGGGAGGTATGGCTACACCTTC.

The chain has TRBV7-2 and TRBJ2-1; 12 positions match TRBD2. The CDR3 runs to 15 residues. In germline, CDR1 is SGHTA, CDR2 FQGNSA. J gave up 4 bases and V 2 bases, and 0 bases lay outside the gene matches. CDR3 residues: CASSLLAGGYNEQFF. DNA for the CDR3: TGTGCCAGCAGCTTACTAGCGGGAGGGTACAATGAGCAGTTCTTC. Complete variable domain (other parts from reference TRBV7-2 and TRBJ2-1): GAGVSQSPSNKVTEKGKDVELRCDPISGHTALYWYRQSLGQGLEFLIYFQGNSAPDKSGLPSDRFSAERTGGSVSTLTIQRTQQEDSAVYLCASSLLAGGYNEQFFGPGTRLTVL.

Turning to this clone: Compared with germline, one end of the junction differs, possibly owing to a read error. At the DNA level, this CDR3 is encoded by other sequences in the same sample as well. As DNA, the CDR3 is TGTGCCAGCAGTTACTCTAGCGGAAGCACGGATACGCAGTATTTT. Amino acid sequence: CASSYSSGSTDTQYF. The chain couples TRBV6-5 to TRBJ2-3, with D tentatively TRBD2 (6 bases). Germline loops: CDR1 MNHEY, CDR2 SVGAGI. The CDR3 has 15 amino acids.

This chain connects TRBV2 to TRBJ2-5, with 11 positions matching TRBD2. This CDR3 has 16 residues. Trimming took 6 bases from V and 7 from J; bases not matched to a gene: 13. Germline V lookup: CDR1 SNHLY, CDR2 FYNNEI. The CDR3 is CASRTVTSGSARTQYF. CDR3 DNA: TGTGCCAGCAGGACCGTTACTAGCGGGAGCGCGCGGACCCAGTACTTC.

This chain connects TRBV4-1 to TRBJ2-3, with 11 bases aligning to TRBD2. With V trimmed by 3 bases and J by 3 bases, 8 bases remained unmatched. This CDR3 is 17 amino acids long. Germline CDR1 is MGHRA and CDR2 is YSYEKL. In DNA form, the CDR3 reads TGCGCCAGCAGCCAGGGCCTAGCGGGAGGACTGACAGATACGCAGTATTTT. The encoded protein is CASSQGLAGGLTDTQYF.

The chain's CDR3 is CASSLARGGPYEQYF. The CDR3 DNA reads as TGTGCCAGCAGCTTAGCGCGAGGCGGACCCTACGAGCAGTACTTC. The rearrangement links TRBV7-2 to TRBJ2-7; D not resolved. The V and J ends lost 0 bases and 2 bases respectively, with 11 bases between them. CDR1 and CDR2 from the germline V gene are SGHTA and FQGNSA. The CDR3 is made up of 15 amino acids.

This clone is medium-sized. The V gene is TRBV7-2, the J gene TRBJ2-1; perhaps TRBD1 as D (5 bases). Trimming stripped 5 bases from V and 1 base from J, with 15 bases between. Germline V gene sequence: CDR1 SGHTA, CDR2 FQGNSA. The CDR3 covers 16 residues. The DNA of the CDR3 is TGTGCCAGCAGCGAAAGACAGCCCAATTCCTACAATGAGCAGTTCTTC. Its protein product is CASSERQPNSYNEQFF.

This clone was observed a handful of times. This CDR3 is CASSQDPGDYEQYF. The CDR3, as DNA: TGCGCCAGCAGCCAAGATCCAGGGGACTACGAGCAGTACTTC. The rearrangement uses TRBV4-3 and TRBJ2-7, with D tentatively TRBD1 (6 bases). CDR3 size: 14 residues. Trimming removed 0 bases from V and 3 bases from J, with 9 bases in between. The germline gives CDR1 LGHNA, CDR2 YSLEER.

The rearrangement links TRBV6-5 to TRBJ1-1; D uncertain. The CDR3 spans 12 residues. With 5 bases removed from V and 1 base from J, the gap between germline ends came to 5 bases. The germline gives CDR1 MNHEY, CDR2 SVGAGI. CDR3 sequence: CASSEQNTEAFF. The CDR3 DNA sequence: TGTGCCAGCAGTGAACAGAACACTGAAGCTTTCTTT.

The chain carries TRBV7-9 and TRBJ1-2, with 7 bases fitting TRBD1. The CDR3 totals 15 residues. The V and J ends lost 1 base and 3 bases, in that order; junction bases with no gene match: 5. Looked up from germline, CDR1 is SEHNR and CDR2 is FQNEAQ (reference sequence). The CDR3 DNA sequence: TGTGCCAGCAGCTTAGAGGGGGCGTCCGACTATGGCTACACCTTC. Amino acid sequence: CASSLEGASDYGYTF.

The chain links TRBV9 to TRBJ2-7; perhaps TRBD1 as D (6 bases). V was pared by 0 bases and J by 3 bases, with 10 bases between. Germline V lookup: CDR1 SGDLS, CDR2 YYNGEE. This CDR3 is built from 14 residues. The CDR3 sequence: CASSVEIGGYEQYF. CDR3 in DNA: TGTGCCAGCAGCGTAGAAATAGGGGGCTACGAGCAGTACTTC.

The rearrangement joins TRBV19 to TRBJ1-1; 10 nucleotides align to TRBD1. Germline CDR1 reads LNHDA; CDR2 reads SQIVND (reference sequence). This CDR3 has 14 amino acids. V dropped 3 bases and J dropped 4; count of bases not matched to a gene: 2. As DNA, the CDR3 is TGTGCCAGTAGTATGTGGACAGGGGGCACTGAAGCTTTCTTT. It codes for CASSMWTGGTEAFF.

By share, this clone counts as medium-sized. DNA for the CDR3: TGCGCCAGCAGCTTGTGGACACCTCTTTACGAGCAGTACTTC. Protein: CASSLWTPLYEQYF. The chain employs TRBV5-1 and TRBJ2-7; D might be TRBD1 (5 bases). V lost 1 base, J lost 4 bases, and 12 bases lay in between. The CDR3 totals 14 residues. Germline V gene data show CDR1 as SGHRS and CDR2 as YFSETQ.

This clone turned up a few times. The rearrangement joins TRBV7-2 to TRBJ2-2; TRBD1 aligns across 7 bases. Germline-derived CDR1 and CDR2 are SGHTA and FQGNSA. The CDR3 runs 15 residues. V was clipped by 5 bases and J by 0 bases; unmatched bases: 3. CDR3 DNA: TGTGCCAGCAGCCCCGACAGGGCGAACACCGGGGAGCTGTTTTTT. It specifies CASSPDRANTGELFF.

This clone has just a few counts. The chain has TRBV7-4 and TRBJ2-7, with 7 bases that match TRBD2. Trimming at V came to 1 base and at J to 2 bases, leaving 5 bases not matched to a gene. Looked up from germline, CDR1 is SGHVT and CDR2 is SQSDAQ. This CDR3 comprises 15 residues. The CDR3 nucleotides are TGTGCCAGCAGCTTAGTGGGGACTACCGCCTACGAGCAGTACTTC. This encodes CASSLVGTTAYEQYF.